This T cell receptor beta chain is drawn from a study of sequential checkpoint blockade in melanoma. The assay was immunoSEQ multiplex PCR, and TCRdb's table has in-frame clones only and misses some. The sample consists of about 18,000 clones, 65% to 75% of them appearing once. The germline V gene encodes CDR1 SGHVT and CDR2 SQSDAQ. Trimming shortened V by 7 bases and J by 0 bases, and 6 bases separated the two germline ends. The CDR3 is made up of 13 amino acids. The treatment is: randomized to nivolumab then ipilimumab (arm A) or the reverse (arm B). The sequence came from a human donor with melanoma. Sequenced material: tumor tissue (inferred from file names), taken from a patient given nivolumab and ipilimumab in sequence. The rearrangement links TRBV7-4 to TRBJ1-4; D is unclear. The CDR3 coding sequence is TGTGCCAGCAAGAGCCCAACTAATGAAAAACTGTTTTTT. The encoded protein is CASKSPTNEKLFF.